These 3 T cell receptor beta chains were all obtained from the same sample, sequenced in a study of blood T cell repertoires in COVID-19. Some clones are missing from TCRdb's copy, which holds only in-frame ones; the method was immunoSEQ multiplex PCR. This sample yields about 73,000 clones, of which roughly four fifths are seen a single time; around 30% belongs to the top ten. The sample taken for sequencing was peripheral blood. The receptors come from a human donor in a cohort sampled during active COVID-19.

The chain joins TRBV7-9 to TRBJ2-1; 13 bases are a match to TRBD2. The CDR3 sequence is 16 residues long. Germline loops: CDR1 SEHNR, CDR2 FQNEAQ (reference sequence). The ends lost 3 bases at V and 9 bases at J; junction bases unmatched: 8. The CDR3 region has the DNA TGTGCCAGCAGCTTGACTAGCGGGGGGCGGCGGGTTGAGCAGTTCTTC. Its protein product is CASSLTSGGRRVEQFF.

CDR3 amino acids: CASSDPGQGAAGYTF. The DNA for the CDR3 is TGTGCCAGCAGTGATCCGGGACAGGGGGCCGCTGGCTACACCTTC. This chain connects TRBV6-2 or TRBV6-3 to TRBJ1-2; 12 bases fit TRBD1. The CDR3 consists of 15 residues. The V and J ends lost 5 bases and 7 bases, in that order; junction bases with no gene match: 8. Germline CDR1 MNHEY, CDR2 SVGEGT.

The CDR3 bases are TGTGCCAGCAGCTTAACCGGGACAGGGCTCTCCTACGAGCAGTACTTC. Amino acids: CASSLTGTGLSYEQYF. The J gene is TRBJ2-7, the V gene TRBV7-3, with 9 nucleotides matching TRBD1. The CDR3 consists of 16 residues. Losses at the gene ends were 0 bases for V and 0 bases for J; bases not matched to a gene: 3. Germline loops: CDR1 SGHTA, CDR2 FQGTGA.